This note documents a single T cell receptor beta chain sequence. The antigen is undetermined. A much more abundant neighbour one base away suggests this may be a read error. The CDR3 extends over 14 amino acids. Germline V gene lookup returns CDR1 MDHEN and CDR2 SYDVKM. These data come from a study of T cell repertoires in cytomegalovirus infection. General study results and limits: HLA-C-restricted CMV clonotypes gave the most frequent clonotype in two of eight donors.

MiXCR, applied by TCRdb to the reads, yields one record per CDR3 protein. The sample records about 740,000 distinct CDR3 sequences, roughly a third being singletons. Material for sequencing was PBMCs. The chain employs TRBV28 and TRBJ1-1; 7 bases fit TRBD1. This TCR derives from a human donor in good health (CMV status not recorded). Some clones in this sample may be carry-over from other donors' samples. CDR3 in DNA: TGTGCCAGCAGTTTGTCAGGGGGAAGCACTGAAGCTTTATTT. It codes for CASSLSGGSTEALF.